A selection of T cell receptor beta chains follows, all from one sample in a study of patients and donors after allogeneic stem cell transplantation. TCRdb independently ran MiXCR on the RT-PCR reads; one entry per CDR3 protein. This table holds fewer than 75,000 distinct CDR3 sequences, 13% found once. Sequences were obtained from blood, either unsorted or a sorted T cell fraction (not recorded which). These receptors were collected from a human donor who was either an allogeneic HSCT recipient or a stem cell or donor lymphocyte infusion donor (not recorded which). It is not recorded whose cells these are; they may come from a transplant donor. CDR3s include the opening cysteine and the closing phenylalanine or tryptophan. The order of the fields is CDR3 protein, V gene, clone size, D gene, J gene. The D gene is left open where the match is weak. Only part of the rows carry a size: once, few, many, or a class if the clone is expanded.

CDR3: CASSVRAVFLFGTEAFF; V: TRBV9; size: -; D: -; J: TRBJ1-1
CDR3: CASNRPWGGAHNEQFF; V: TRBV12-3/TRBV12-4; size: -; D: -; J: TRBJ2-1
CDR3: CSVETILYNEQFF; V: TRBV29-1; size: many; D: -; J: TRBJ2-1
CDR3: CSASRERFNEQYF; V: TRBV20-1; size: hyperexpanded; D: -; J: TRBJ2-7
CDR3: CASSQEEGNQETQNF; V: TRBV4-2; size: -; D: -; J: TRBJ2-5
CDR3: CASSPPSRDEQFF; V: TRBV3-1; size: -; D: -; J: TRBJ2-1
CDR3: CASRPSGTQYF; V: TRBV7-9; size: -; D: -; J: TRBJ2-3
CDR3: CASSYPSRAGELFF; V: TRBV6-5; size: few; D: -; J: TRBJ2-2
CDR3: CASSLGLAAQETQYF; V: TRBV5-4; size: few; D: TRBD2; J: TRBJ2-5
CDR3: CASSPTGGGQPQHF; V: TRBV12-3/TRBV12-4; size: many; D: TRBD1; J: TRBJ1-5
CDR3: CASSLFGGLNTEAFF; V: TRBV12-3/TRBV12-4; size: medium-sized; D: -; J: TRBJ1-1
CDR3: CASSTVRDNLRGQPQHF; V: TRBV19; size: few; D: TRBD1; J: TRBJ1-5
CDR3: CASSPGTDTQYF; V: TRBV18; size: -; D: -; J: TRBJ2-3
CDR3: CSVFKDTEAFF; V: TRBV29-1; size: many; D: -; J: TRBJ1-1
CDR3: CASSEGTGTDTQYF; V: TRBV25-1; size: -; D: TRBD1; J: TRBJ2-3
CDR3: CASSFRPRLAALTSYEQYF; V: TRBV12-3/TRBV12-4; size: few; D: TRBD2; J: TRBJ2-7
CDR3: CASSDGDRALYGGYTF; V: TRBV25-1; size: many; D: TRBD1; J: TRBJ1-2
CDR3: CSARPGGPDTQYF; V: TRBV20-1; size: many; D: -; J: TRBJ2-3
CDR3: CASSLPYRGVNTEAFF; V: TRBV7-8; size: many; D: TRBD1; J: TRBJ1-1
CDR3: CASRGYSRNYEQYF; V: TRBV6-5; size: many; D: -; J: TRBJ2-7
CDR3: CASSLMGAGTEAFF; V: TRBV7-9; size: many; D: -; J: TRBJ1-1
CDR3: CSVEGTRTYEQYF; V: TRBV29-1; size: few; D: TRBD2; J: TRBJ2-7
CDR3: CASSPGGMGTPNTEAFF; V: TRBV11-3; size: -; D: -; J: TRBJ1-1
CDR3: CASSLGGAWDTEAFF; V: TRBV7-2; size: few; D: -; J: TRBJ1-1
CDR3: CASSQWGGDSPLHF; V: TRBV3-1; size: many; D: -; J: TRBJ1-6
CDR3: CSARPGGYYEQYF; V: TRBV20-1; size: -; D: TRBD1; J: TRBJ2-7
CDR3: CASSSGTAYGYTF; V: TRBV12-3/TRBV12-4; size: many; D: TRBD1; J: TRBJ1-2
CDR3: CASSLEANYGYTF; V: TRBV12-3/TRBV12-4; size: many; D: -; J: TRBJ1-2
CDR3: CASRLGYTEAFF; V: TRBV12-3/TRBV12-4; size: many; D: -; J: TRBJ1-1
CDR3: CASSLAAGNTEAFF; V: TRBV12-3/TRBV12-4; size: many; D: -; J: TRBJ1-1
CDR3: CAISDPGLVSDTQYF; V: TRBV10-3; size: few; D: TRBD2; J: TRBJ2-3
CDR3: CASSGRGRYEQYF; V: TRBV7-6; size: -; D: -; J: TRBJ2-7
CDR3: CASSQRDRGPYEQYF; V: TRBV4-2; size: -; D: TRBD1; J: TRBJ2-7
CDR3: CSARDGTYYSYEQYF; V: TRBV20-1; size: many; D: -; J: TRBJ2-7
CDR3: CASSLGAGTSSYNEQFF; V: TRBV28; size: -; D: -; J: TRBJ2-1
CDR3: CASSLVLGELFF; V: TRBV7-9; size: once; D: -; J: TRBJ2-2
CDR3: CASSRPPSASTDTQYF; V: TRBV5-1; size: -; D: -; J: TRBJ2-3
CDR3: CASSLGQDLRSSYEQYF; V: TRBV5-1; size: few; D: -; J: TRBJ2-7
CDR3: CASSRDRANSPLHF; V: TRBV18; size: many; D: TRBD1; J: TRBJ1-6
CDR3: CASSTGQGLYEQYF; V: TRBV11-2; size: -; D: TRBD1; J: TRBJ2-7
CDR3: CASSLGGGGLYGYTF; V: TRBV11-2; size: many; D: -; J: TRBJ1-2
CDR3: CASTGTGVIQYF; V: TRBV12-3/TRBV12-4; size: few; D: TRBD1; J: TRBJ2-4
CDR3: CASSFVGQSAEAFF; V: TRBV5-5; size: many; D: -; J: TRBJ1-1
CDR3: CASSLTGARDTQYF; V: TRBV3-1; size: -; D: -; J: TRBJ2-3
CDR3: CASSPTGLGIAKNIQYF; V: TRBV7-2; size: -; D: TRBD1; J: TRBJ2-4
CDR3: CSVANNEQFF; V: TRBV29-1; size: many; D: -; J: TRBJ2-1